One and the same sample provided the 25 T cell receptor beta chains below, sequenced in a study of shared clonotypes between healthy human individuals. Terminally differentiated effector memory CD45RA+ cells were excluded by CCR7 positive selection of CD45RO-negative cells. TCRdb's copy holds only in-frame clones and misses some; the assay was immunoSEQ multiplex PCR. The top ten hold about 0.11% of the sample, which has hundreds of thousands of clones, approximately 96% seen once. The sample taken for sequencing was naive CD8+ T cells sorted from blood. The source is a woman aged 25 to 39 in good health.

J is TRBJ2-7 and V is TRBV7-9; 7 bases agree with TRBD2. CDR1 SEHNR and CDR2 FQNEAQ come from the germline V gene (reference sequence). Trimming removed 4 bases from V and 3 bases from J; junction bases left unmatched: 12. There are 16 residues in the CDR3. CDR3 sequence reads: CASSSRRAGELYEQYF. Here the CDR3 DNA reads TGTGCCAGCAGCTCCCGGCGGGCGGGGGAACTCTACGAGCAGTACTTC. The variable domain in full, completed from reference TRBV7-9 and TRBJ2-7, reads DTGVSQNPRHKITKRGQNVTFRCDPISEHNRLYWYRQTLGQGPEFLTYFQNEAQLEKSRLLSDRFSAERPKGSFSTLEIQRTEQGDSAMYLCASSSRRAGELYEQYFGPGTRLTVT.

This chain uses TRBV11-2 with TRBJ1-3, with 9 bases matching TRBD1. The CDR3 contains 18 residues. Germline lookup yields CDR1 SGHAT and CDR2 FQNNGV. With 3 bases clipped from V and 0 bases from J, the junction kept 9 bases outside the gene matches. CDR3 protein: CASSFRTGVPSSGNTIYF. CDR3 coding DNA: TGTGCCAGCAGCTTTCGGACAGGGGTCCCCTCCTCTGGAAACACCATATATTTT.

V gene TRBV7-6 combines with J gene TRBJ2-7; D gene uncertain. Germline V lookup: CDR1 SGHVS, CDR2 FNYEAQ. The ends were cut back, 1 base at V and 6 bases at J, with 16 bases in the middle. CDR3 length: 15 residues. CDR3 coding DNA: TGTGCCAGCAGCTTAGACCTCGGAGTGGGGTTCGAGCAGTACTTC. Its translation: CASSLDLGVGFEQYF. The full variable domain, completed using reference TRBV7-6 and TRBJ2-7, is GAGVSQSPRYKVTKRGQDVALRCDPISGHVSLYWYRQALGQGPEFLTYFNYEAQQDKSGLPNDRFSAERPEGSISTLTIQRTEQRDSAMYRCASSLDLGVGFEQYFGPGTRLTVT.

The CDR3 nucleotides are TGTGCCAGCAGCGTATCCGACAGCTCTTACGAGCAGTACTTC. Amino acid sequence: CASSVSDSSYEQYF. The chain employs TRBV9 and TRBJ2-7; D may be TRBD1 (5 bases). CDR1 and CDR2 from the germline V gene are SGDLS and YYNGEE. The CDR3 has 14 amino acids. The V and J ends lost 1 base and 4 bases respectively, with 12 bases between them.

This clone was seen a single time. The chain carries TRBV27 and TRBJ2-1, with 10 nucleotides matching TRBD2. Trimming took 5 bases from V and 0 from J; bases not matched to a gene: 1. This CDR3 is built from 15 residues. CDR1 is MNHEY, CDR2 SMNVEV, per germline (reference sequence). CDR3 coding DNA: TGTGCCAGCAGTAGCGGGAGGGCCTCCTACAATGAGCAGTTCTTC. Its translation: CASSSGRASYNEQFF.

In nucleotides, the CDR3 is TGTGCCAGCAGTCACAGTATCGGCTCCTACGAGCAGTACTTC. Amino acids: CASSHSIGSYEQYF. The chain employs TRBV6-1 and TRBJ2-7, with unresolved D. Germline V gene data show CDR1 as MNHNS and CDR2 as SASEGT. The CDR3 is 14 residues long. V lost 5 bases and J 0 bases, leaving 11 bases between the germline ends.

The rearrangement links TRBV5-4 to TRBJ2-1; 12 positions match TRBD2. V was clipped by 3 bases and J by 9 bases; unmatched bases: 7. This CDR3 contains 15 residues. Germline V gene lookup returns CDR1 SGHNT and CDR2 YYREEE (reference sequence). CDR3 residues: CASSSRLAGAVEQFF. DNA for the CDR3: TGTGCCAGCAGCTCACGACTAGCGGGAGCCGTTGAGCAGTTCTTC.

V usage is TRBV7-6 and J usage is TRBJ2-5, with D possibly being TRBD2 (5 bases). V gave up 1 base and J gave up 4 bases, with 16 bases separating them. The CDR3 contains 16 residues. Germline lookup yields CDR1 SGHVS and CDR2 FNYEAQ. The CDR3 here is CASSLDGRAEGETQYF. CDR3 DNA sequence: TGTGCCAGCAGCTTAGATGGCCGGGCAGAGGGAGAGACCCAGTACTTC.

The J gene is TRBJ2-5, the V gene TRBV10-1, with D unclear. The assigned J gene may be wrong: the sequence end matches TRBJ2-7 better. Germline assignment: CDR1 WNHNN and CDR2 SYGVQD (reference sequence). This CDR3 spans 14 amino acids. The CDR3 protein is CASSVTPSSYEQYF. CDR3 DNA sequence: TGCGCCAGCAGTGTGACACCGAGCTCCTACGAGCAGTACTTC.

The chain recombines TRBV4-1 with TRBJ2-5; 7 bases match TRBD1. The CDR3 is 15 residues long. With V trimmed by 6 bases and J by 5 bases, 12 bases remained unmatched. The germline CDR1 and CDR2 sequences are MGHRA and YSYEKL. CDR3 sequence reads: CASSILTGQMETQYF. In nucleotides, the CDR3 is TGCGCCAGCAGTATCCTAACGGGACAGATGGAGACCCAGTACTTC.

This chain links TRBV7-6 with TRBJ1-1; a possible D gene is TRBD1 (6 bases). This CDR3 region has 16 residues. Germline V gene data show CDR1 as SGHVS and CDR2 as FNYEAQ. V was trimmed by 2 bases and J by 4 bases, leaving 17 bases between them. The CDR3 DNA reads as TGTGCCAGCAGCTTATCCCTAGGGGGGGTGGGCACTGAAGCTTTCTTT. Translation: CASSLSLGGVGTEAFF.

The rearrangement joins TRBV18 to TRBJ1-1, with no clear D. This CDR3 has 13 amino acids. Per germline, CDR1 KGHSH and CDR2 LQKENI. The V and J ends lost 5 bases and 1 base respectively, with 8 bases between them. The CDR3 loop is CASSYRGNTEAFF. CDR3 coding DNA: TGTGCCAGCTCATACCGTGGGAACACTGAAGCTTTCTTT.

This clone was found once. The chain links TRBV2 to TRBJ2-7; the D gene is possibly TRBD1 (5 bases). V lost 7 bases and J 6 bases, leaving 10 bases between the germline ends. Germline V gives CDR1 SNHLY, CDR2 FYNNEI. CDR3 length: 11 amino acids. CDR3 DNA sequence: TGTGCCAGCACCAGGGCCGGCGAGCAGTACTTC. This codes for CASTRAGEQYF.

CDR3: CASRSDRIYEQYF. As DNA, the CDR3 is TGTGCCAGCAGATCCGACAGGATCTACGAGCAGTACTTC. The genes are TRBV7-2 and TRBJ2-7, with D maybe TRBD1 (6 bases). V dropped 6 bases and J dropped 3 bases, with 12 bases sitting between them. The CDR3 runs 13 residues. Germline lookup yields CDR1 SGHTA and CDR2 FQGNSA. The whole variable domain, filled in from reference TRBV7-2 and TRBJ2-7, reads GAGVSQSPSNKVTEKGKDVELRCDPISGHTALYWYRQSLGQGLEFLIYFQGNSAPDKSGLPSDRFSAERTGGSVSTLTIQRTQQEDSAVYLCASRSDRIYEQYFGPGTRLTVT.

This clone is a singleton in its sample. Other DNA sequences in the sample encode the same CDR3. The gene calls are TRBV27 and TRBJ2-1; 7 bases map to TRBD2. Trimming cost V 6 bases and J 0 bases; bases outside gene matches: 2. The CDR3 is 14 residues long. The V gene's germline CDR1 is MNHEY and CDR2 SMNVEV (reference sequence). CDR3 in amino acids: CASSPGGSYNEQFF. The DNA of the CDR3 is TGTGCCAGCAGCCCGGGAGGCTCCTACAATGAGCAGTTCTTC.

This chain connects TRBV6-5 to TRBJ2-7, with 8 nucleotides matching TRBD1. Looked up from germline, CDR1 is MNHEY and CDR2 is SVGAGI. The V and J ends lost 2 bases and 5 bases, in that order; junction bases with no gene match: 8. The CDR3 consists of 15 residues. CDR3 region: CASSYTGQGYDEQYF. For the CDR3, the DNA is TGTGCCAGCAGTTACACCGGACAGGGATACGACGAGCAGTACTTC.

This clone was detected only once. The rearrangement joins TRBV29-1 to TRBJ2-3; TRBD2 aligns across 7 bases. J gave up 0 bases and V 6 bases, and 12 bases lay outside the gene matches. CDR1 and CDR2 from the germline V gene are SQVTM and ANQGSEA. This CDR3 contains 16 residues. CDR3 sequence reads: CSVWAIREESTDTQYF. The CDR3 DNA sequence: TGCAGCGTCTGGGCTATCCGGGAGGAAAGCACAGATACGCAGTATTTT.

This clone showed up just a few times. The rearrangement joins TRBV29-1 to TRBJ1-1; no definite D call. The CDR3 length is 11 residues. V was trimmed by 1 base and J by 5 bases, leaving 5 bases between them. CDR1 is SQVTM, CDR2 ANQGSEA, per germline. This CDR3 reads CSVEVVTEAFF. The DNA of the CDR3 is TGCAGCGTTGAAGTGGTTACTGAAGCTTTCTTT. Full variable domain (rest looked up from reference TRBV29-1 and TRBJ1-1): SAVISQKPSRDICQRGTSLTIQCQVDSQVTMMFWYRQQPGQSLTLIATANQGSEATYESGFVIDKFPISRPNLTFSTLTVSNMSPEDSSIYLCSVEVVTEAFFGQGTRLTVV.

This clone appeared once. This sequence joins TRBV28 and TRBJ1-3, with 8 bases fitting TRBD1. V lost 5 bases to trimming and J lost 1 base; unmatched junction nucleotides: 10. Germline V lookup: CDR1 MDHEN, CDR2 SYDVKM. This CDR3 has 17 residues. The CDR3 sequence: CASSSFGTGDSGNTIYF. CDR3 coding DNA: TGTGCCAGCAGTAGTTTTGGGACAGGTGATTCTGGAAACACCATATATTTT.

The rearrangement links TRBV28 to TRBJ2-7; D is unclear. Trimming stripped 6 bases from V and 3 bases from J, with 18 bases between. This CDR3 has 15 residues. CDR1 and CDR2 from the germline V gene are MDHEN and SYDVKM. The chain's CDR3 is CASSPMIANLYEQYF. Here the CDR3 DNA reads TGTGCCAGCAGCCCAATGATAGCTAACCTCTACGAGCAGTACTTC.

Here the CDR3 reads CATSRPGRNYGYTF. The CDR3 DNA reads as TGTGCCACCAGCAGACCCGGGAGGAACTATGGCTACACCTTC. The rearrangement links TRBV15 to TRBJ1-2; D remains ambiguous. The CDR3 sequence is 14 residues long. Germline V gene lookup returns CDR1 LNHNV and CDR2 YYDKDF (reference sequence). With 2 bases removed from V and 2 bases from J, the gap between germline ends came to 9 bases.

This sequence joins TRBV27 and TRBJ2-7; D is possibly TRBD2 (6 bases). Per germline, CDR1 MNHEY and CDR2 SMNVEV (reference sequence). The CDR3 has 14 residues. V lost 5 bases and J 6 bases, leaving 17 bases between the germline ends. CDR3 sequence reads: CASSEVADYGEQYF. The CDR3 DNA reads TGTGCCAGCAGTGAGGTTGCGGACTACGGCGAGCAGTACTTC.

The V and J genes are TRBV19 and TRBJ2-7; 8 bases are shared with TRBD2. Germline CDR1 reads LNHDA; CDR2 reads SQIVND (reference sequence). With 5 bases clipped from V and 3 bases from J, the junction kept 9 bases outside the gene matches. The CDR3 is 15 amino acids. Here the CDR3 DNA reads TGTGCCAGTAGTGCCTCGGCGGGAGGCTTCTACGAGCAGTACTTC. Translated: CASSASAGGFYEQYF.

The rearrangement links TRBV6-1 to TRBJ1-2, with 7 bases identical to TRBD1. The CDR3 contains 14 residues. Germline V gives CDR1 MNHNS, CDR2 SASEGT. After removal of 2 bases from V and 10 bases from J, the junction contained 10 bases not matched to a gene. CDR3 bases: TGTGCCAGCAGTGAATGGGGACAGACGGTATTCTACACCTTC. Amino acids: CASSEWGQTVFYTF.

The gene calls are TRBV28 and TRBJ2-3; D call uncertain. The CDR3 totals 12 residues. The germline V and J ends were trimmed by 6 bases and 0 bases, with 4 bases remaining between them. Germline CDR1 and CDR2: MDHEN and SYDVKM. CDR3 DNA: TGTGCCAGCAGGCGGAGCACAGATACGCAGTATTTT. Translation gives CASRRSTDTQYF.